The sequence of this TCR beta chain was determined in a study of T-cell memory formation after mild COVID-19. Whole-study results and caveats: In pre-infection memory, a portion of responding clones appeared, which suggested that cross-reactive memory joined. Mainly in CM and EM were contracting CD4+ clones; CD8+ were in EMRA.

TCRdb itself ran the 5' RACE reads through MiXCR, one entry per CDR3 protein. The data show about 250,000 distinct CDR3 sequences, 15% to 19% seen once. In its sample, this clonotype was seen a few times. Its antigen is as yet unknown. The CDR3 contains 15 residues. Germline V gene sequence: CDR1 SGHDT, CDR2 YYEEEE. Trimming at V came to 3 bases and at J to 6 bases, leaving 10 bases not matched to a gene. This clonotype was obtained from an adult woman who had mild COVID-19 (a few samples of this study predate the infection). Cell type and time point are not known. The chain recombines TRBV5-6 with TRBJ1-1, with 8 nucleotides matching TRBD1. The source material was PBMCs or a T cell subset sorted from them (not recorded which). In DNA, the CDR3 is TGTGCCAGCAGCTCCGCGACAGGGGAAAGGTCTGAAGCTTTCTTT. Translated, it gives CASSSATGERSEAFF.